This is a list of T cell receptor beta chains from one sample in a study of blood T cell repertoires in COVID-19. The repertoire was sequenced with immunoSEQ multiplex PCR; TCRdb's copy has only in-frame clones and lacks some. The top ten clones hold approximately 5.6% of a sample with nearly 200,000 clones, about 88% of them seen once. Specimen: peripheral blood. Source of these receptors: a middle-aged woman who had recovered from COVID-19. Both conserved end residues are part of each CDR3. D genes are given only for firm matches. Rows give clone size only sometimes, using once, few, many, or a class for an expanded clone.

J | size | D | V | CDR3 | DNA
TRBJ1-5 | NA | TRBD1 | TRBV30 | CAWSMGTGGQPQHF | TGTGCCTGGTCGATGGGGACAGGCGGTCAGCCCCAGCATTTT
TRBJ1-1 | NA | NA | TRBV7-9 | CASSLMDTPGTEAFF | TGTGCCAGCAGCTTGATGGACACCCCGGGCACTGAAGCTTTCTTT
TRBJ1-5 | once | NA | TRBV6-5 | CASRPVGARQPQHF | TGTGCCAGCAGACCAGTGGGGGCGCGTCAGCCCCAGCATTTT
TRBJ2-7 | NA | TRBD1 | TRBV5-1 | CASSWGQFSYEQYF | TGCGCCAGCAGCTGGGGACAGTTCTCCTACGAGCAGTACTTC
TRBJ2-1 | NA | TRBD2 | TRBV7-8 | CASSFRTSGNNEQFF | TGTGCCAGCAGCTTTAGGACTAGCGGGAACAATGAGCAGTTCTTC
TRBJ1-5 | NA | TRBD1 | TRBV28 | CASNRGGDQPQHF | TGTGCCAGCAACAGGGGTGGCGATCAGCCCCAGCATTTT
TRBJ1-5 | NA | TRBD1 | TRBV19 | CASSIVRKGQKNQPQHF | TGTGCCAGTAGTATAGTAAGGAAGGGACAGAAGAATCAGCCCCAGCATTTT
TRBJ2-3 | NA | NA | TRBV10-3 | CAIRDQGASGRIGDTQYF | TGTGCCATCAGAGACCAGGGGGCGAGCGGGAGGATAGGAGATACGCAGTATTTT
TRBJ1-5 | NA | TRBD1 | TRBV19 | CASSLTQGLLSNQPQHF | TGTGCCAGTAGTCTAACACAGGGGCTGCTTAGCAATCAGCCCCAGCATTTT
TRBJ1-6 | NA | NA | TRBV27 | CASSLRDTFNSPLHF | TGTGCCAGCAGTTTACGGGACACCTTTAATTCACCCCTCCACTTT
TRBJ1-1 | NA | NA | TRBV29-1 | CSVPRTDHTEAFF | TGCAGCGTTCCACGGACTGACCACACTGAAGCTTTCTTT
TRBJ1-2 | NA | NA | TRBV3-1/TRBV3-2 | CASSQGTGYGYTF | TGTGCCAGCAGCCAAGGTACCGGGTATGGCTACACCTTC
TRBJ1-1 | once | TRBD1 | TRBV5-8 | CASSLGEHRGRRAFF | TGTGCCAGCAGCTTGGGGGAACACAGGGGGCGTCGAGCTTTCTTT
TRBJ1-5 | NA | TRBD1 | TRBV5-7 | CASSPTTGMSNQPQHF | TGTGCCAGCAGCCCGACGACAGGGATGAGCAATCAGCCCCAGCATTTT
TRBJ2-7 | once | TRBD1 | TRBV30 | CAWSVLRDRYYYEQYF | TGTGCCTGGAGTGTACTGAGGGACAGGTATTACTACGAGCAGTACTTC
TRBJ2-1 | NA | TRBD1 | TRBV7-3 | CASSQGQANNEQFF | TGTGCCAGCAGCCAGGGACAGGCCAACAATGAGCAGTTCTTC
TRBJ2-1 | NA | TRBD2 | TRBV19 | CASSIFLAGGYNEQFF | TGTGCCAGTAGTATATTCTTGGCGGGAGGGTACAATGAGCAGTTCTTC
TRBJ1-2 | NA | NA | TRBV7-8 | CASSLVTDQGYTF | TGTGCCAGCAGCTTAGTTACAGACCAAGGCTACACCTTC
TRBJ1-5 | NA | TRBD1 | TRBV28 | CATGPPDRVGNQPQHF | TGTGCCACAGGCCCTCCTGACAGGGTTGGCAATCAGCCCCAGCATTTT
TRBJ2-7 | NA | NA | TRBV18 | CASSPAGQNYEQYF | TGTGCCAGCTCACCGGCGGGGCAGAACTACGAGCAGTACTTC
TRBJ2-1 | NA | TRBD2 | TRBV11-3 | CASSLTAGGNEQFF | TGTGCCAGCAGCTTGACCGCGGGGGGCAATGAGCAGTTCTTC
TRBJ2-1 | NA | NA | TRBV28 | CASTHSDTYNEQFF | TGTGCCAGCACCCATTCGGACACCTACAATGAGCAGTTCTTC
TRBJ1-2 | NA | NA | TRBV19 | CASSGTSNYGYTF | TGTGCCAGCTCCGGGACATCTAACTATGGCTACACCTTC
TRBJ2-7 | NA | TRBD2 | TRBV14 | CASSPLGLTFSYEQYF | TGTGCCAGCAGCCCCCTGGGACTAACGTTCTCCTACGAGCAGTACTTC
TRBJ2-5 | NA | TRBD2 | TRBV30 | CAWSAGAVLAARETQYF | TGTGCCTGGAGCGCAGGAGCGGTACTAGCGGCCAGAGAGACCCAGTACTTC
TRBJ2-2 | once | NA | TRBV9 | CASSVVDRLNTGELFF | TGTGCCAGCAGCGTAGTTGACAGGCTGAACACCGGGGAGCTGTTTTTT
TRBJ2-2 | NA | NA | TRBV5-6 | CASIYGRSVGELFF | TGTGCCAGCATTTACGGCAGGTCGGTCGGGGAGCTGTTTTTT
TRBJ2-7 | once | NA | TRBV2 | CASGYSGTSSYEQYF | TGTGCCAGCGGTTACAGTGGGACAAGCTCCTACGAGCAGTACTTC
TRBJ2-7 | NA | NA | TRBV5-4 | CASSADTSYEQYF | TGTGCCAGCAGCGCGGACACCTCCTACGAGCAGTACTTC
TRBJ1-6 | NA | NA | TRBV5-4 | CASSLEQLNSPLHF | TGTGCCAGCAGCTTGGAACAGCTGAATTCACCCCTCCACTTT
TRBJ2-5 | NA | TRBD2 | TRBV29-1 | CSASPAGGQETQYF | TGCAGCGCCTCCCCAGCGGGAGGCCAAGAGACCCAGTACTTC
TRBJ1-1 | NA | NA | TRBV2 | CASIQQDTEAFF | TGTGCCAGCATCCAACAGGACACTGAAGCTTTCTTT
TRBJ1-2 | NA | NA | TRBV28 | CASSSGTHGYTF | TGTGCCAGCAGCTCCGGGACACATGGCTACACCTTC
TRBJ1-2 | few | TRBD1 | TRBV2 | CASRGQNLLDGYTF | TGTGCCAGCAGGGGACAGAACCTCTTAGATGGCTACACCTTC
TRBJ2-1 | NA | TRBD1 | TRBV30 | CAWSGQGAGEQFF | TGTGCCTGGAGCGGGCAGGGGGCAGGTGAGCAGTTCTTC
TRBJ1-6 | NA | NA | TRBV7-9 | CASSPILADNSPLHF | TGTGCCAGCAGCCCGATACTAGCCGATAATTCACCCCTCCACTTT
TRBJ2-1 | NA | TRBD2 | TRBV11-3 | CASSTPLGLAGGSYNEQFF | TGTGCCAGCAGCACCCCTTTGGGGCTAGCGGGAGGCTCCTACAATGAGCAGTTCTTC
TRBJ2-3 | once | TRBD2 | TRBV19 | CASSIGQSNPSGTLSTDTQYF | TGTGCCAGTAGTATTGGGCAGTCGAATCCCAGCGGGACGCTTAGCACAGATACGCAGTATTTT
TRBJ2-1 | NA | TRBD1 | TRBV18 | CASSPPTGGNEQFF | TGTGCCAGCTCCCCCCCCACAGGGGGAAATGAGCAGTTCTTC
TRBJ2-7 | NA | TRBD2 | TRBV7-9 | CASSPRTSLSYEQYF | TGTGCCAGCAGCCCCCGGACTAGCCTTTCCTACGAGCAGTACTTC
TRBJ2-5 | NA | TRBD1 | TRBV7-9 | CASSSGTGQETQYF | TGTGCCAGCAGTTCCGGGACAGGGCAAGAGACCCAGTACTTC
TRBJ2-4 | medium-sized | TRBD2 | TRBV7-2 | CASSPRGGGPKNIQYF | TGTGCCAGCAGCCCGCGGGGGGGAGGACCCAAAAACATTCAGTACTTC
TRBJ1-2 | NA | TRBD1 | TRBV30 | CAWSLNLGTGGSGGYTF | TGTGCCTGGAGCCTGAATCTGGGGACAGGGGGCTCGGGAGGCTACACCTTC
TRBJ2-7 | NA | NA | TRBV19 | CASSIDLSGYEQYF | TGTGCCAGTAGTATAGATCTATCGGGCTACGAGCAGTACTTC
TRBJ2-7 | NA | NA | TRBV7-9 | CASSYDRWYEQYF | TGTGCCAGCAGCTATGACAGGTGGTACGAGCAGTACTTC
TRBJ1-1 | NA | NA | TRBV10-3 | CAISRQVGKNTEAFF | TGTGCCATCAGCAGACAGGTTGGTAAGAACACTGAAGCTTTCTTT
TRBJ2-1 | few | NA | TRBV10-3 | CAISGGLRFDNEQFF | TGTGCCATCAGTGGGGGGCTTAGATTCGACAATGAGCAGTTCTTC
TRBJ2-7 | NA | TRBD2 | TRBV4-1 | CASSQILAGDYEQYF | TGCGCCAGCAGCCAGATACTAGCGGGAGACTACGAGCAGTACTTC
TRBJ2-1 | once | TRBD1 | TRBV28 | CASSLGQGSYNEQFF | TGTGCCAGCAGTTTGGGACAGGGCTCCTACAATGAGCAGTTCTTC
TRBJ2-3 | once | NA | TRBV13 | CASSFADTQYF | TGTGCCAGCAGCTTCGCAGATACGCAGTATTTT
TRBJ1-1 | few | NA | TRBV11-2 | CASTQQGGTEAFF | TGTGCCAGCACGCAACAGGGCGGGACTGAAGCTTTCTTT
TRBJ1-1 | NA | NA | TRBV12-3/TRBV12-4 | CASTAAGTEAFF | TGTGCCAGCACCGCGGCGGGGACTGAAGCTTTCTTT
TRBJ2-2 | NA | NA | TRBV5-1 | CASSFWSTNTGELFF | TGCGCCAGCAGCTTTTGGTCTACGAACACCGGGGAGCTGTTTTTT
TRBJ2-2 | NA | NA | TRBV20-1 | CSASVSGNTGELFF | TGCAGTGCTAGTGTGAGCGGGAACACCGGGGAGCTGTTTTTT
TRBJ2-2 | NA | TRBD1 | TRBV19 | CASSGTGLIGELFF | TGTGCCAGTAGCGGGACAGGGTTGATCGGGGAGCTGTTTTTT